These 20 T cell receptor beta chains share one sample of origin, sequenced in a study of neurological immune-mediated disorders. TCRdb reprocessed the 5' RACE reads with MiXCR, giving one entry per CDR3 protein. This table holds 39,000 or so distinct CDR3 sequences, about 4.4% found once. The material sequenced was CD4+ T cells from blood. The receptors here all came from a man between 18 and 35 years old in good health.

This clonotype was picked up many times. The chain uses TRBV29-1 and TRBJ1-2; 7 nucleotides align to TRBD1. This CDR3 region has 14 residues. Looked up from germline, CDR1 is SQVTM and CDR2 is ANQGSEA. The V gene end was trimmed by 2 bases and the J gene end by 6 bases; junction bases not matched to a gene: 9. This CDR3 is CSVETTGVGNGYTF. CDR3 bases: TGCAGCGTTGAAACCACAGGGGTTGGGAATGGCTACACCTTC.

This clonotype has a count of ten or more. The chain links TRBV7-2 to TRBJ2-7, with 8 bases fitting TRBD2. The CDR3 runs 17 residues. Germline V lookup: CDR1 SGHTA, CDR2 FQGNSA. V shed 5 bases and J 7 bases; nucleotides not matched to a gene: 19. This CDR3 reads CASSPRATGTRPWEQYF. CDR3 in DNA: TGTGCCAGCAGCCCTAGGGCGACCGGGACTAGACCCTGGGAGCAGTACTTC.

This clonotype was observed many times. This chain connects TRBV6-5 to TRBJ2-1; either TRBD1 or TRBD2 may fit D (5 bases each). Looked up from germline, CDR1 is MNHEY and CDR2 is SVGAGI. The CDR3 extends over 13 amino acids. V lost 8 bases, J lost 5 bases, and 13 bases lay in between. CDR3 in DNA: TGTGCCAGCGGCGGGCCCAGGGACAATGAGCAGTTCTTC. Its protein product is CASGGPRDNEQFF.

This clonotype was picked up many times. CDR3 sequence (DNA): TGTGCCAGCAGTGCTACGACAGGGGCGGTTGAAAAACTGTTTTTT. Translation gives CASSATTGAVEKLFF. This chain uses TRBV25-1 with TRBJ1-4; 8 bases match TRBD1. CDR1 and CDR2 (germline): MGHDK, SYGVNS. V lost 4 bases and J lost 7; bases outside the gene matches: 8. The CDR3 loop spans 15 amino acids. The complete variable domain, with remaining parts taken from reference TRBV25-1 and TRBJ1-4, reads EADIYQTPRYLVIGTGKKITLECSQTMGHDKMYWYQQDPGMELHLIHYSYGVNSTEKGDLSSESTVSRIRTEHFPLTLESARPSHTSQYLCASSATTGAVEKLFFGSGTQLSVL.

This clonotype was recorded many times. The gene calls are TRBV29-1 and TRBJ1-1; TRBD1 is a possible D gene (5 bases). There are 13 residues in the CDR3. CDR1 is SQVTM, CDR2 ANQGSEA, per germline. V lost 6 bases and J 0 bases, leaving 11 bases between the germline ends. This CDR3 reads CSVPGRMNTEAFF. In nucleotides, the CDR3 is TGCAGCGTCCCGGGACGGATGAACACTGAAGCTTTCTTT.

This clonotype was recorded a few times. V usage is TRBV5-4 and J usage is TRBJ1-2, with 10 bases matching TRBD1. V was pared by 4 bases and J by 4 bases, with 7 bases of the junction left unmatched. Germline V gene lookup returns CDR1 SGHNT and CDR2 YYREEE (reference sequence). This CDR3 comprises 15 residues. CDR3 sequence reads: CASSGRDRGGYGYTF. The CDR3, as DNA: TGTGCCAGCAGCGGCCGGGACAGGGGAGGCTATGGCTACACCTTC.

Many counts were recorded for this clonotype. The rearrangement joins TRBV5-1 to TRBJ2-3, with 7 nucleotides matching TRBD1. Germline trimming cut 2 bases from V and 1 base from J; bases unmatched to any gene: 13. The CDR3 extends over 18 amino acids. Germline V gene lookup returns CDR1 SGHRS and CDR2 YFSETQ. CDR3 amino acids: CASSFRGPHGSGTDTQYF. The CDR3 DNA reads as TGCGCCAGCAGCTTTAGGGGGCCTCACGGGTCCGGCACAGATACGCAGTATTTT.

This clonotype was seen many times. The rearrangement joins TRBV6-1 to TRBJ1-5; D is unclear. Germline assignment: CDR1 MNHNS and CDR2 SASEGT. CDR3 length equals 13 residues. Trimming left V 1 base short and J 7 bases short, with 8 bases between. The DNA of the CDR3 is TGTGCCAGCAGTGAAGAGGTAGGGCAGCCCCAGCATTTT. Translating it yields CASSEEVGQPQHF.

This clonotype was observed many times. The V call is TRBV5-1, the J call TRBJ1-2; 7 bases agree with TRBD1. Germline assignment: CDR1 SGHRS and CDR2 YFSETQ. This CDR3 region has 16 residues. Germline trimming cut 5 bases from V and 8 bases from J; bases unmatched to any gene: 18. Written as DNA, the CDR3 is TGCGCCAGCAGTTTCGGACAGGCTAAAAATCTGAGGGGCTACACCTTC. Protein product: CASSFGQAKNLRGYTF.

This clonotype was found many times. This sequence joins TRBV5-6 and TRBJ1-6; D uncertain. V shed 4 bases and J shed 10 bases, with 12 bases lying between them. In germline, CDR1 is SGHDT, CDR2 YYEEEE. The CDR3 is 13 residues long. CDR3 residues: CASSPGQWSPLHF. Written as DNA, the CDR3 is TGTGCCAGCAGCCCCGGGCAATGGTCACCCCTCCACTTT. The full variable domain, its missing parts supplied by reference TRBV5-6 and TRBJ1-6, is DAGVTQSPTHLIKTRGQQVTLRCSPKSGHDTVSWYQQALGQGPQFIFQYYEEEERQRGNFPDRFSGHQFPNYSSELNVNALLLGDSALYLCASSPGQWSPLHFGNGTRLTVT.

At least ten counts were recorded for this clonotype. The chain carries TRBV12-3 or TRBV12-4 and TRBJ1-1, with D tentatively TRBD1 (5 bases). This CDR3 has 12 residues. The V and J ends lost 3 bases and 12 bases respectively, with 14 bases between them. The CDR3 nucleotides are TGTGCCAGCAGTTTCTCAGGGTCCGCGTCTTTCTTT. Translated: CASSFSGSASFF.

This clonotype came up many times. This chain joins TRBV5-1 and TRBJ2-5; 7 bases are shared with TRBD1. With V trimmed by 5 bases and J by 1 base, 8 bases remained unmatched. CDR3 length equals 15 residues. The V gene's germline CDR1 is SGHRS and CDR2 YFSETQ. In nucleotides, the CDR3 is TGCGCCAGCAGGGAGCTCGGGACAGTCCAAGAGACCCAGTACTTC. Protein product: CASRELGTVQETQYF.

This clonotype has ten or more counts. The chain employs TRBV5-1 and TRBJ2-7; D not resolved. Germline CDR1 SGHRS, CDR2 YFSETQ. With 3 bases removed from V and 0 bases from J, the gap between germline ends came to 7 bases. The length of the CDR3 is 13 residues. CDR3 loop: CASSSTHSYEQYF. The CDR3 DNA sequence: TGCGCCAGCAGCTCCACGCACTCCTACGAGCAGTACTTC.

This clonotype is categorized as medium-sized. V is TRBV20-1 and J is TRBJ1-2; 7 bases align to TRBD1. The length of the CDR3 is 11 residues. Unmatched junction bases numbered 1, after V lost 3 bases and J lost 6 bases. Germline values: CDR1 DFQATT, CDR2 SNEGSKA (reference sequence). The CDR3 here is CSASTGDGYTF. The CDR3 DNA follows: TGCAGTGCTAGCACAGGGGATGGCTACACCTTC.

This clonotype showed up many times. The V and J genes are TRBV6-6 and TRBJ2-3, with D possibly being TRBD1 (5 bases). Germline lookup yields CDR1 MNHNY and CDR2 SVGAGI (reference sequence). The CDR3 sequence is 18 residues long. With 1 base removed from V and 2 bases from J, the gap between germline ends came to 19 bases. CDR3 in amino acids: CASSYYLDRTGPTDTQYF. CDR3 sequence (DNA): TGTGCCAGCAGTTACTATCTAGACAGAACCGGTCCCACAGATACGCAGTATTTT.

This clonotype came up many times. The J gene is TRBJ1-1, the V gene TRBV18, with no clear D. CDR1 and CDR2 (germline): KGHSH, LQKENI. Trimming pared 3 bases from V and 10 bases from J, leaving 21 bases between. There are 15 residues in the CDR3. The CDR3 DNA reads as TGTGCCAGCTCACCTTCCACAGCACGTGAGGGCGGAGCTTTCTTT. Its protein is CASSPSTAREGGAFF.

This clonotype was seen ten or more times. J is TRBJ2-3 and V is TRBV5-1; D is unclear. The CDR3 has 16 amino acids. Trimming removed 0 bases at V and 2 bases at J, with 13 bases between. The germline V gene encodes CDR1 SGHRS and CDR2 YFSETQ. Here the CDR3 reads CASSLATGRTTDTQYF. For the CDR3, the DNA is TGCGCCAGCAGCTTGGCAACTGGCAGGACCACAGATACGCAGTATTTT.

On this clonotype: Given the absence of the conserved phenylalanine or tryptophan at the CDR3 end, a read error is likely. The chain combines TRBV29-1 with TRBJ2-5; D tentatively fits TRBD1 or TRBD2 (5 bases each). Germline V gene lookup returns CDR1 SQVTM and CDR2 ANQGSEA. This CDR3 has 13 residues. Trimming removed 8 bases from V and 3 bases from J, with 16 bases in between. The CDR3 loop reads CSIVRDPKETQYL. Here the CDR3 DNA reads TGCAGCATCGTCCGGGACCCAAAAGAGACCCAGTACTTA.

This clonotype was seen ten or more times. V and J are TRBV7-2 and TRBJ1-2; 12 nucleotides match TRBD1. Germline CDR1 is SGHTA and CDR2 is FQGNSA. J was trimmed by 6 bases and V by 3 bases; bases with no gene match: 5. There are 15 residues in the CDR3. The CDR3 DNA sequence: TGTGCCAGCAGCTTCAAGGGACAGGGGGCCAATGGCTACACCTTC. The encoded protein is CASSFKGQGANGYTF.

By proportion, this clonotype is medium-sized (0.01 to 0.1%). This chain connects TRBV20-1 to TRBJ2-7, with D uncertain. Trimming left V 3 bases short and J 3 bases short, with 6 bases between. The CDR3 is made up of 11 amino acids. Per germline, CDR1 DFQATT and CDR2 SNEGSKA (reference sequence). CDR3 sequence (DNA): TGCAGTGCTAGGTCCGACTACGAGCAGTACTTC. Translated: CSARSDYEQYF.